A selection of T cell receptor beta chains follows, all from one sample in a study of shared clonotypes between healthy human individuals. TCRdb's copy holds only in-frame clones and misses some; the assay was immunoSEQ multiplex PCR. The sample lists roughly 570,000 clones; roughly 98% were seen once. Sequences were obtained from naive CD8+ T cells sorted from blood. These receptors were collected from a man aged 30 to 39 in good health. Both conserved end residues are part of each CDR3. A D gene is named only where the DNA matches it firmly. Expanded clones are given a class, and other clones once, few, many or no size at all.

v_gene	j_gene	abundance	d_gene	CDR3nt	CDR3aa
TRBV6-1	TRBJ2-7	once	NA	TGTGCCAGCAGTGAGTTCAGGGGGGGACCAACCTACGAGCAGTACTTC	CASSEFRGGPTYEQYF
TRBV6-5	TRBJ2-2	NA	NA	TGTGCCAGCAGTTACTCGACAGGAGGCACCGGGGAGCTGTTTTTT	CASSYSTGGTGELFF
TRBV11-2	TRBJ2-7	NA	NA	TGTGCCAGCAGCTTAGGGCCTGGGGGGCCGGACTACGAGCAGTACTTC	CASSLGPGGPDYEQYF
TRBV7-9	TRBJ2-5	NA	TRBD2	TGTGCCAGCAGCCTCCCCCTTGGGACTAGCGGACAAGAGACCCAGTACTTC	CASSLPLGTSGQETQYF
TRBV7-8	TRBJ2-1	once	NA	TGTGCCAGCAGCTCACTTCAGGTCGGGAGATCCGAGCAGTTCTTC	CASSSLQVGRSEQFF
TRBV27	TRBJ1-2	NA	NA	TGTGCCAGCAGTTTGGACCGGGCCCACCCACCCTATGGCTACACCTTC	CASSLDRAHPPYGYTF
TRBV4-3	TRBJ2-3	once	TRBD2	TGCGCCAGCAGCCAGGACAATAGCGGGAGGGCCAAGGATACGCAGTATTTT	CASSQDNSGRAKDTQYF
TRBV4-1	TRBJ2-3	NA	NA	TGCGCCAGCAGCCCGGCCTCAGGTATGACAGATACGCAGTATTTT	CASSPASGMTDTQYF
TRBV5-6	TRBJ2-5	NA	NA	TGTGCCAGCAGCGCTAGGGATAACTCAGACCAAGAGACCCAGTACTTC	CASSARDNSDQETQYF
TRBV7-9	TRBJ1-1	NA	TRBD1	TGTGCCAGCAGCCACCCTTACAGGGGGACGGACACTGAAGCTTTCTTT	CASSHPYRGTDTEAFF
TRBV4-1	TRBJ2-1	once	TRBD2	TGCGCCAGCAGCCAGACTAGCGGGGTGGCAAATTATGAGCAGTTCTTC	CASSQTSGVANYEQFF
TRBV27	TRBJ2-5	NA	TRBD1	TGTGCCAGCAGTTTGGAGACAGGGGGAGCCCTAGAGACCCAGTACTTC	CASSLETGGALETQYF
TRBV7-9	TRBJ1-5	NA	NA	TGTGCCAGCAGCTTTGGGGGCAATCAGCCCCAGCATTTT	CASSFGGNQPQHF
TRBV7-7	TRBJ2-1	once	TRBD2	TGTGCCAGCAGCTTTTCACTAGCGGGCTACAATGAGCAGTTCTTC	CASSFSLAGYNEQFF
TRBV15	TRBJ1-5	NA	NA	TGTGCCACCAGCAGAGGGGGGGGCAATCAGCCCCAGCATTTT	CATSRGGGNQPQHF
TRBV28	TRBJ1-1	NA	NA	TGTGCCAGCAGTTTGTGGGGAGGGTTGGGCACTGAAGCTTTCTTT	CASSLWGGLGTEAFF
TRBV19	TRBJ2-7	NA	TRBD2	TGTGCCAGTACCCCAAGGAGTAGCGGGAGCTACGAGCAGTACTTC	CASTPRSSGSYEQYF
TRBV7-6	TRBJ2-1	NA	TRBD1	TGTGCCAGCAGCTTAGCCCCGGGACAGGCAGACTCCTACAATGAGCAGTTCTTC	CASSLAPGQADSYNEQFF
TRBV11-2	TRBJ2-2	NA	NA	TGTGCCAGCAGCTTAAGGCGGGGTGCCGGGGAGCTGTTTTTT	CASSLRRGAGELFF
TRBV4-1	TRBJ2-1	NA	TRBD2	TGCGCCAGCAGCCTAGTAATGACTAGCGGGAATGAGCAGTTCTTC	CASSLVMTSGNEQFF
TRBV27	TRBJ2-5	NA	TRBD2	TGTGCCAGCAGTTTACTGGGGGGAGGGGAGACCCAGTACTTC	CASSLLGGGETQYF
TRBV20-1	TRBJ2-5	NA	NA	TGCAGTGCTAGACAGGGGGAGACCCAGTACTTC	CSARQGETQYF
TRBV27	TRBJ2-3	NA	NA	TGTGCCAGCAGTTTATCAGGCGGCAGGAGTTTTGATACGCAGTATTTT	CASSLSGGRSFDTQYF
TRBV27	TRBJ1-1	NA	NA	TGTGCGAGCAGCCCCGCCTCGCTGCGCACTGAAGCTTTCTTT	CASSPASLRTEAFF
TRBV4-3	TRBJ1-5	NA	NA	TGCGCCAGCAGCCAGTTCCTCCGGGGCGATCAGCCCCAGCATTTT	CASSQFLRGDQPQHF
TRBV5-1	TRBJ2-1	once	TRBD1	TGCGCCAGCTCAGGGGGCAACTACAATGAGCAGTTCTTC	CASSGGNYNEQFF
TRBV25-1	TRBJ1-1	NA	NA	TGTGCCAGCAGTGAATATAAGGGAGAGAACACTGAAGCTTTCTTT	CASSEYKGENTEAFF
TRBV29-1	TRBJ1-2	NA	TRBD1	TGCAGCGTTGAAGATCGAGGACAGGTCTATGGCTACACCTTC	CSVEDRGQVYGYTF
TRBV7-8	TRBJ2-1	NA	NA	TGTGCCAGCAGCTTGGGTCTCGATGAGCAGTTCTTC	CASSLGLDEQFF
TRBV5-8	TRBJ2-5	NA	TRBD2	TGTGCCAGCGGAATCCCTAGCGGGCTAGAGACCCAGTACTTC	CASGIPSGLETQYF
TRBV5-6	TRBJ2-1	NA	TRBD1	TGTGCCAGCAGCTTGTGGAGGTCTCTTGGACAGGGTCAATTCTTC	CASSLWRSLGQGQFF
TRBV7-9	TRBJ1-1	once	NA	TGTGCCAGCAGTTCAGGACAGAGGCCCGAAGCTTTCTTT	CASSSGQRPEAFF
TRBV7-6	TRBJ2-7	NA	NA	TGTGCCAGCAGCCCCCACCCTGGGGAGACCCGCGAGCAGTACTTC	CASSPHPGETREQYF
TRBV2	TRBJ1-2	NA	NA	TGTGCCAGCAGTGGGTCAGCGGAGTATGGCTACACCTTC	CASSGSAEYGYTF
TRBV4-1	TRBJ2-7	NA	TRBD2	TGCGCCAGCAGCCAAGGTGATAGCGGGACTTCCTACGAGCAGTACTTC	CASSQGDSGTSYEQYF
TRBV7-2	TRBJ2-7	once	NA	TGTGCCAGCCCCCTATCAGGGAGCAGCGCCCGAGCGGAGCAGTACTTC	CASPLSGSSARAEQYF
TRBV18	TRBJ2-5	once	NA	TGTGCCAGCTCACCGAACCAAGAGACCCAGTACTTC	CASSPNQETQYF
TRBV19	TRBJ2-7	NA	TRBD1	TGTGCCAGTAGTATTTCTGCAGGGGGCTACGAGCAGTACTTC	CASSISAGGYEQYF
TRBV9	TRBJ1-4	NA	NA	TGTGCCAGCAGCCACGAAGGGCGGACCAATGAAAAACTGTTTTTT	CASSHEGRTNEKLFF
TRBV7-9	TRBJ2-5	NA	NA	TGTGCCAGCAGCTTAGCGCGGGGAAGCCCGGAGACCCAGTACTTC	CASSLARGSPETQYF
TRBV6-6	TRBJ2-7	NA	NA	TGTGCCAGCAGTTACTCGAGGTTCCAGGGTTTCAACGAGCAGTACTTC	CASSYSRFQGFNEQYF
TRBV7-9	TRBJ2-1	NA	TRBD2	TGTGCCAGCAGCTTCTCTAGCGGGTGGGGCAATGAGCAGTTCTTC	CASSFSSGWGNEQFF